This passage covers 17 T cell receptor beta chains from one sample sequenced in a study of cytomegalovirus exposure and HLA in healthy donors. Amplification used 60 Vbeta primers and 13 Jbeta primers. Clones were read by immunoSEQ multiplex PCR, and TCRdb kept only the in-frame ones, dropping some. The data contain over 55,000 clones, approximately 90% of them singletons. Sequences were obtained from PBMCs. The receptors originated from a woman aged 25 to 45 in good health and CMV-seropositive.

This clone was counted once. V and J are TRBV29-1 and TRBJ2-3, with TRBD1 matching 8 bases. CDR3 length: 15 residues. CDR1 and CDR2 from the germline V gene are SQVTM and ANQGSEA. The V gene end was trimmed by 0 bases and the J gene end by 7 bases; junction bases not matched to a gene: 9. CDR3 sequence (DNA): TGCAGCGTTGAAGAACGGCCCAGGGGGCGGAATACGCAGTATTTT. This encodes CSVEERPRGRNTQYF.

For the CDR3, the DNA is TGTGCCAGCAGCGAAAGGGGGTTAGGGACCCAGTACTTC. This sequence encodes CASSERGLGTQYF. The chain employs TRBV7-2 and TRBJ2-5; D possibly corresponds to TRBD1 (6 bases). Germline V gives CDR1 SGHTA, CDR2 FQGNSA. Trimming cost V 5 bases and J 7 bases, with 14 bases left between them. The CDR3 has 13 amino acids.

This rearrangement joins TRBV19 to TRBJ2-7; TRBD2 might be the D (5 bases). Trimming shortened V by 3 bases and J by 6 bases, and 12 bases separated the two germline ends. The germline V gene encodes CDR1 LNHDA and CDR2 SQIVND (reference sequence). The CDR3 covers 13 residues. The CDR3 DNA follows: TGTGCCAGTAGTATGGGCCAGCGGAGCGAGCAGTACTTC. It yields the protein CASSMGQRSEQYF.

The chain recombines TRBV4-1 with TRBJ2-5; D gene uncertain. The J call could be wrong; TRBJ2-7 is a better fit for the DNA end. CDR3 size: 15 residues. Germline CDR1 reads MGHRA; CDR2 reads YSYEKL. CDR3 sequence: CASSQHPGSSYEQYF. Written as DNA, the CDR3 is TGCGCCAGCAGCCAACATCCAGGCTCCTCCTACGAGCAGTACTTC.

This clone was recorded a few times. The chain combines TRBV7-8 with TRBJ2-5; possibly TRBD2 for D (6 bases). TRBJ2-7 matches the DNA end more closely, so the J call is doubtful. The CDR3 runs to 15 residues. CDR1 and CDR2 (germline): SGHVS, FQNEAQ. DNA for the CDR3: TGTGCCAGCAGTCGTCTAGCGTTGAGCTCCTACGAGCAGTACTTC. Its protein product is CASSRLALSSYEQYF.

The chain is built from TRBV5-4 and TRBJ2-7; D is possibly TRBD2 (5 bases). The CDR3 totals 12 residues. The V gene lost 1 base and the J gene lost 6 bases, with 8 bases spanning the gap. CDR1 SGHNT and CDR2 YYREEE come from the germline V gene (reference sequence). CDR3 residues: CASSLHGGEQYF. CDR3 DNA: TGTGCCAGCAGCTTGCACGGAGGCGAGCAGTACTTC.

This rearrangement joins TRBV4-2 to TRBJ2-7; TRBD2 is a possible D gene (6 bases). The CDR3 spans 14 residues. Germline V CDR1 and CDR2: LGHNA, YNFKEQ. Trimming took 1 base from V and 0 from J, leaving 7 bases between them. This CDR3 reads CASSQGGVSYEQYF. The CDR3 DNA follows: TGTGCCAGCAGCCAAGGCGGGGTCTCCTACGAGCAGTACTTC.

This clone has a handful of counts. The rearrangement links TRBV27 to TRBJ2-5; 10 bases agree with TRBD1. The germline gives CDR1 MNHEY, CDR2 SMNVEV (reference sequence). The CDR3 extends over 15 amino acids. V lost 4 bases to trimming and J lost 6 bases; unmatched junction nucleotides: 8. CDR3 in amino acids: CASSSHRDRGKTQYF. The DNA for the CDR3 is TGTGCCAGCAGTTCACACCGGGACAGGGGTAAGACCCAGTACTTC.

J is TRBJ2-7 and V is TRBV25-1; 9 bases match TRBD2. The V segment lost 4 bases and the J segment 0 bases; nucleotides outside the gene matches: 1. This CDR3 contains 14 residues. CDR1 MGHDK and CDR2 SYGVNS come from the germline V gene. Written as DNA, the CDR3 is TGTGCCAGCAGTGGACTAGCGGCCTCCTACGAGCAGTACTTC. This translates into CASSGLAASYEQYF.

The CDR3 DNA is TGCGCCAGCAGCCAAGGGGGGCCAGACCCTTATGGCTACACCTTC. As protein: CASSQGGPDPYGYTF. This chain connects TRBV4-1 to TRBJ1-2; a weak D match, TRBD1 (6 bases). Trimming left V 1 base short and J 5 bases short, with 14 bases between. The CDR3 is 15 amino acids. Germline assignment: CDR1 MGHRA and CDR2 YSYEKL.

The genes are TRBV7-2 and TRBJ2-1; 7 bases fit TRBD2. J gave up 10 bases and V 5 bases, and 14 bases lay outside the gene matches. This CDR3 spans 15 amino acids. Germline V gene sequence: CDR1 SGHTA, CDR2 FQGNSA. CDR3 region: CASSSSSGTSGEQFF. The CDR3 nucleotides read TGTGCCAGCAGCAGCTCTAGCGGTACGTCTGGAGAGCAGTTCTTC.

The chain couples TRBV5-1 to TRBJ1-1, with D perhaps TRBD1 (6 bases). The CDR3 sequence is 14 residues long. The ends were cut back, 6 bases at V and 4 bases at J, with 16 bases in the middle. The germline V gene encodes CDR1 SGHRS and CDR2 YFSETQ. Written as DNA, the CDR3 is TGCGCCAGCACCGCTGTCAGGGGCGGCACTGAAGCTTTCTTT. Translated, it gives CASTAVRGGTEAFF.

The CDR3 DNA follows: TGTGCCAGCAGACAGGGACCGCTTATCGAGCAGTTCTTC. It is translated as CASRQGPLIEQFF. The chain employs TRBV27 and TRBJ2-1; a weak D match, TRBD1 (6 bases). The CDR3 covers 13 residues. Trimming took 6 bases from V and 10 from J, leaving 16 bases between them. Germline CDR1 reads MNHEY; CDR2 reads SMNVEV (reference sequence).

The chain couples TRBV6-1 to TRBJ1-1; maybe TRBD1 (5 bases). Looked up from germline, CDR1 is MNHNS and CDR2 is SASEGT. CDR3 length equals 13 residues. With 5 bases removed from V and 2 bases from J, the gap between germline ends came to 9 bases. CDR3 loop: CASSRTYNTEAFF. CDR3 bases: TGTGCCAGCAGTAGGACATACAACACTGAAGCTTTCTTT.

The sample holds one count of this clone. J is TRBJ2-7 and V is TRBV7-2; D is uncertain. CDR3 length: 15 amino acids. Trimming stripped 0 bases from V and 1 base from J, with 10 bases between. The germline V gene encodes CDR1 SGHTA and CDR2 FQGNSA. The CDR3 protein is CASSLAAVPSYEQYF. In DNA form, the CDR3 reads TGTGCCAGCAGCTTAGCTGCAGTCCCATCCTACGAGCAGTACTTC.

The V gene is TRBV27, the J gene TRBJ2-7, with D perhaps matching TRBD2 (6 bases). Germline V gene data show CDR1 as MNHEY and CDR2 as SMNVEV (reference sequence). The CDR3 runs to 14 residues. The V gene lost 6 bases and the J gene lost 7 bases, with 19 bases spanning the gap. In DNA, the CDR3 is TGTGCCAGCAGAACGGGACTTCTCTCGGGGGAGCAGTACTTC. It encodes CASRTGLLSGEQYF.

The chain has TRBV27 and TRBJ2-7, with D maybe TRBD1 (6 bases). Deletions cut 2 bases from V and 3 bases from J, with 8 bases between. Per the germline V gene, CDR1 is MNHEY and CDR2 is SMNVEV (reference sequence). This CDR3 is 13 amino acids long. In nucleotides, the CDR3 is TGTGCCAGCAGTTTAAGGACAGACTACGAGCAGTACTTC. Residues: CASSLRTDYEQYF.